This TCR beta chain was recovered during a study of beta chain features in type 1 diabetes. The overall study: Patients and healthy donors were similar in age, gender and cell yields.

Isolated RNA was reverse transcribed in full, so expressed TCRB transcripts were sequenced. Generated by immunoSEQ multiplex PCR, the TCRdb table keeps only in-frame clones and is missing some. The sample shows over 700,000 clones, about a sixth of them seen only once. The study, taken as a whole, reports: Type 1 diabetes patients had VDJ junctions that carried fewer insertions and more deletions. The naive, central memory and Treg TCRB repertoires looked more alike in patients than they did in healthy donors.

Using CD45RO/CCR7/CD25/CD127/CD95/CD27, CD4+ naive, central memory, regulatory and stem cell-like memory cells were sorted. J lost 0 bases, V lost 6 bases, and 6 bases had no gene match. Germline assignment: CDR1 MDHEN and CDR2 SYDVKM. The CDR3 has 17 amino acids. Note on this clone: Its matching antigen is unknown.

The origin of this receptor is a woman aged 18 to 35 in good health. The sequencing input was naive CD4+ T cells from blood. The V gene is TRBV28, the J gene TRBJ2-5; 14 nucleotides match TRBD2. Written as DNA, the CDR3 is TGTGCCAGCAGCCCCGGGACTAGCGGGAGATACCAAGAGACCCAGTACTTC. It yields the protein CASSPGTSGRYQETQYF.